In this sample, the clone carrying this TCR beta chain turned up a few times. Per germline, CDR1 DFQATT and CDR2 SNEGSKA (reference sequence). V lost 2 bases and J 3 bases, leaving 14 bases between the germline ends. CDR3 length: 15 residues. TCRdb processed the 5' RACE reads anew with MiXCR; each CDR3 protein has one entry. The sample yields tens of thousands of distinct CDR3 sequences, approximately 15% seen once. The data originate from a study of HIV-infected patients and healthy controls. This clonotype was obtained from a human donor in good health. The source material was CD4+ T cells from blood. The V gene is TRBV20-1, the J gene TRBJ2-1; D is tentatively TRBD1 or TRBD2 (5 bases each). CDR3: CSARRSGTRYNEQFF. CDR3 bases: TGCAGTGCTAGAAGGTCTGGGACCCGCTACAATGAGCAGTTCTTC.